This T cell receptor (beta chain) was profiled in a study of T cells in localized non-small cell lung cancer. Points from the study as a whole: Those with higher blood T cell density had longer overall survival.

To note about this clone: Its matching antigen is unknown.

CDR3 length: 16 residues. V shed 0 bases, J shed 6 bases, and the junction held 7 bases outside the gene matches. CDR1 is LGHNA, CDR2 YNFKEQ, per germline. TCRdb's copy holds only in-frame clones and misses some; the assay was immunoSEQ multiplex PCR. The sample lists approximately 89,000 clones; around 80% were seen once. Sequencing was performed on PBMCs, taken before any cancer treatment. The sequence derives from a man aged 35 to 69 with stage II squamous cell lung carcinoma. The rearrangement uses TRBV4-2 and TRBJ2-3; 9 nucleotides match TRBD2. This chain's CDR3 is CASSQEAGGRGDTQYF. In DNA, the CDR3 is TGTGCCAGCAGCCAAGAAGCTGGCGGGAGGGGGGATACGCAGTATTTT.